This T cell receptor beta chain was identified during a study of blood T cell repertoires in COVID-19. Study as a whole: Acute and convalescent COVID-19 specimens originated in the United States, Italy and Spain. Nucleic acid was either cDNA or gDNA, and it came from T cells, B-cell-depleted T cells, or PBMCs.

CDR3 size: 18 residues. The germline V gene has CDR1 LNHNV and CDR2 YYDKDF (reference sequence). The germline V and J ends were trimmed by 3 bases and 7 bases, with 25 bases remaining between them. In the source study's methods: Estimation of nucleated cell counts relied on the amplification of reference gene primers. Profiling relied on immunoSEQ multiplex PCR, and the TCRdb table lists in-frame clones only, not all of them. V, J and clone size are those of that table, while D and trimming were read from the DNA. The sample records about 180,000 clones, around 87% being singletons. The clonotype comes from a man in his forties with active or convalescent COVID-19. Sequencing was carried out using peripheral blood. The rearrangement uses TRBV15 and TRBJ2-1; TRBD1 is a possible D gene (5 bases). The CDR3 sequence: CATSSLPGLGSDRNEQFF. As DNA, the CDR3 is TGTGCCACCAGCAGCCTGCCAGGGTTGGGCTCTGATCGGAATGAGCAGTTCTTC.